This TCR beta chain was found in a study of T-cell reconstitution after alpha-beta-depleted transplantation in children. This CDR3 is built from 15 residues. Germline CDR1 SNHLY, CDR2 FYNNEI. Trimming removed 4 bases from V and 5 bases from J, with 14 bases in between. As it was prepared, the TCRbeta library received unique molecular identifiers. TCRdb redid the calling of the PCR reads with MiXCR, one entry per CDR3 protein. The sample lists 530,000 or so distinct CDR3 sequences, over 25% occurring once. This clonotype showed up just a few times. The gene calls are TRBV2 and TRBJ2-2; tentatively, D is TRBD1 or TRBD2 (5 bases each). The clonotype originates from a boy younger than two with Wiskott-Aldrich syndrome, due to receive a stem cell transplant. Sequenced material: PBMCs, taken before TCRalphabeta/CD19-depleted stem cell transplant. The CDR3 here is CASSAGTLATGELFF. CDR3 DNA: TGTGCCAGCAGTGCCGGGACCCTGGCAACCGGGGAGCTGTTTTTT.